Listed below are T cell receptor beta chains from one sample, sequenced in a study of blood T cell repertoires in COVID-19. TCRdb's copy holds only in-frame clones and misses some; the assay was immunoSEQ multiplex PCR. The sample includes about 180,000 clones, 80% to 90% of them seen just once. The sample comprised peripheral blood. The receptors were sampled from a man aged 45-60 years with active or convalescent COVID-19. The CDR3 runs from the conserved cysteine through the conserved F or W. D genes are given only for firm matches. Some rows have no size entry. The others give once, few or many, or a class for an expanded clone.

cdr3_nt: TGTGCCAGCAGTTACTCCACGGCGGGAGGAGGGGAGCTGTTTTTT; cdr3_aa: CASSYSTAGGGELFF; j_call: TRBJ2-2; v_call: TRBV6-5; d_call: TRBD2; clone_size: .
cdr3_nt: TGCGCCAGCAGCCGGACTAGCGGGGGGGCCGGGACAGATACGCAGTATTTT; cdr3_aa: CASSRTSGGAGTDTQYF; j_call: TRBJ2-3; v_call: TRBV5-1; d_call: TRBD2; clone_size: .
cdr3_nt: TGTGCCAGCAGCTTGGTCCGATCTAGCGGGAAGAGGGAGCAGTACTTC; cdr3_aa: CASSLVRSSGKREQYF; j_call: TRBJ2-7; v_call: TRBV5-6; d_call: TRBD2; clone_size: .
cdr3_nt: TGTGCCACCAGTGATCCTGGGACTAGCGGCACAGATACGCAGTATTTT; cdr3_aa: CATSDPGTSGTDTQYF; j_call: TRBJ2-3; v_call: TRBV24-1; d_call: TRBD2; clone_size: .
cdr3_nt: TGTGCCAGCAGTCCCTCGTCGGGACTTCTTTATGGCTACACCTTC; cdr3_aa: CASSPSSGLLYGYTF; j_call: TRBJ1-2; v_call: TRBV28; d_call: .; clone_size: .
cdr3_nt: TGTGCCAGCTCACCAAGACAGGGTTTTATGAACACTGAAGCTTTCTTT; cdr3_aa: CASSPRQGFMNTEAFF; j_call: TRBJ1-1; v_call: TRBV18; d_call: TRBD1; clone_size: .
cdr3_nt: TGTGCCAGCAGTCTAGCGGGAGAGGGGGATACGCAGTATTTT; cdr3_aa: CASSLAGEGDTQYF; j_call: TRBJ2-3; v_call: TRBV7-9; d_call: TRBD2; clone_size: .
cdr3_nt: TGTGCCTGGAGTGTGATGGCAGGGGGGTCGGAGACCCAGTACTTC; cdr3_aa: CAWSVMAGGSETQYF; j_call: TRBJ2-5; v_call: TRBV30; d_call: .; clone_size: .
cdr3_nt: TGCAGCGTCAGACCGGGGACAGAGAACACTGAAGCTTTCTTT; cdr3_aa: CSVRPGTENTEAFF; j_call: TRBJ1-1; v_call: TRBV29-1; d_call: TRBD1; clone_size: .
cdr3_nt: TGCGCCAGCAGCCAAGATATACGGACAGATAACTATGGCTACACCTTC; cdr3_aa: CASSQDIRTDNYGYTF; j_call: TRBJ1-2; v_call: TRBV4-3; d_call: .; clone_size: .
cdr3_nt: TGTGCCAGTAGCCCCGGACAGGTTTTCTCTGGAAACACCATATATTTT; cdr3_aa: CASSPGQVFSGNTIYF; j_call: TRBJ1-3; v_call: TRBV19; d_call: TRBD1; clone_size: .
cdr3_nt: TGTGCCAGCAGTGACCCGGGGGGGCGGGAGACCCAGTACTTC; cdr3_aa: CASSDPGGRETQYF; j_call: TRBJ2-5; v_call: TRBV6-1; d_call: TRBD2; clone_size: .
cdr3_nt: TGTGCCAGCAGCCTCGGCGGCAGCTCTGGAAACACCATATATTTT; cdr3_aa: CASSLGGSSGNTIYF; j_call: TRBJ1-3; v_call: TRBV3-1/TRBV3-2; d_call: .; clone_size: .
cdr3_nt: TGTGCCACCAAGGGACTAGCGGGGGGTAACAATGAGCAGTTCTTC; cdr3_aa: CATKGLAGGNNEQFF; j_call: TRBJ2-1; v_call: TRBV10-3; d_call: TRBD2; clone_size: .
cdr3_nt: TGTGCCAGCAGCCTTAACACAGATACGCAGTATTTT; cdr3_aa: CASSLNTDTQYF; j_call: TRBJ2-3; v_call: TRBV14; d_call: .; clone_size: .
cdr3_nt: TGTGCCAGCAGGGGACTAGCGGGATCCCAAGAGACCCAGTACTTC; cdr3_aa: CASRGLAGSQETQYF; j_call: TRBJ2-5; v_call: TRBV27; d_call: TRBD2; clone_size: .
cdr3_nt: TGTGCCAGCAGCGGACAGATCCAAGAGACCCAGTACTTC; cdr3_aa: CASSGQIQETQYF; j_call: TRBJ2-5; v_call: TRBV6-5; d_call: .; clone_size: .
cdr3_nt: TGTGCCAGCTCAACGACAGGGGATAACTATGGCTACACCTTC; cdr3_aa: CASSTTGDNYGYTF; j_call: TRBJ1-2; v_call: TRBV18; d_call: TRBD1; clone_size: .
cdr3_nt: TGCGCCAGCAGTGAGACTCGGAGGCTCGACAATGAGCAGTTCTTC; cdr3_aa: CASSETRRLDNEQFF; j_call: TRBJ2-1; v_call: TRBV10-2; d_call: .; clone_size: once
cdr3_nt: TGTGCCAGCAGTTACGTCTTGGGGCAGGGGGCCCCAGATACGCAGTATTTT; cdr3_aa: CASSYVLGQGAPDTQYF; j_call: TRBJ2-3; v_call: TRBV6-2/TRBV6-3; d_call: TRBD1; clone_size: .
cdr3_nt: TGTGCCAGCAGCCTTTTAGCGGGATTATACGAGCAGTACTTC; cdr3_aa: CASSLLAGLYEQYF; j_call: TRBJ2-7; v_call: TRBV3-1/TRBV3-2; d_call: TRBD2; clone_size: .
cdr3_nt: TGTGCCAGCAGCGTAGAGGTAGGGACAGCGAGCTCCTACGAGCAGTACTTC; cdr3_aa: CASSVEVGTASSYEQYF; j_call: TRBJ2-7; v_call: TRBV9; d_call: TRBD1; clone_size: .
cdr3_nt: TGTGCCAGCAGCGGACAGGGGGCAATCACTGAAGCTTTCTTT; cdr3_aa: CASSGQGAITEAFF; j_call: TRBJ1-1; v_call: TRBV9; d_call: TRBD1; clone_size: .
cdr3_nt: TGTGCCAGCAGCTTTTCGGCGGCGGGCCCTGGGAACGAGCAGTACTTC; cdr3_aa: CASSFSAAGPGNEQYF; j_call: TRBJ2-7; v_call: TRBV7-9; d_call: .; clone_size: .
cdr3_nt: TGTGCCATCAGTGAACCGGGGGCGGGGGGAATCTACGAGCAGTACTTC; cdr3_aa: CAISEPGAGGIYEQYF; j_call: TRBJ2-7; v_call: TRBV10-3; d_call: TRBD2; clone_size: .
cdr3_nt: TGTGCCAGCAGCCCTCGACAGGGCGGTGGAAACACCATATATTTT; cdr3_aa: CASSPRQGGGNTIYF; j_call: TRBJ1-3; v_call: TRBV9; d_call: TRBD1; clone_size: .
cdr3_nt: TGTGCCAGCAGTTACTCTTGGACAGGGATAAGGGAGCAGTACTTC; cdr3_aa: CASSYSWTGIREQYF; j_call: TRBJ2-7; v_call: TRBV6-5; d_call: TRBD1; clone_size: .
cdr3_nt: TGCGCCAGCAGCCGAGTGATGGTGGTTAGAGAGGGCAAAAACATTCAGTACTTC; cdr3_aa: CASSRVMVVREGKNIQYF; j_call: TRBJ2-4; v_call: TRBV4-1; d_call: .; clone_size: .
cdr3_nt: TGCGCCAGCAGTTGGGACAGGGTAAATGAGCAGTTCTTC; cdr3_aa: CASSWDRVNEQFF; j_call: TRBJ2-1; v_call: TRBV5-1; d_call: TRBD1; clone_size: .
cdr3_nt: TGCAGCGTCTCCGGGACTAGCGGAGCGGGGGGCTCCTACGAGCAGTACTTC; cdr3_aa: CSVSGTSGAGGSYEQYF; j_call: TRBJ2-7; v_call: TRBV29-1; d_call: TRBD2; clone_size: once
cdr3_nt: TGTGCCAGCAGGCGACAGGGCGGTGAAAAACTGTTTTTT; cdr3_aa: CASRRQGGEKLFF; j_call: TRBJ1-4; v_call: TRBV6-5; d_call: TRBD1; clone_size: .
cdr3_nt: TGCGCCAGCAACCTGGACAGGGAGGGTACGCAGTATTTT; cdr3_aa: CASNLDREGTQYF; j_call: TRBJ2-3; v_call: TRBV5-1; d_call: .; clone_size: few
cdr3_nt: TGCGCCAGCAGGGCAGGGCTTATGAACACTGAAGCTTTCTTT; cdr3_aa: CASRAGLMNTEAFF; j_call: TRBJ1-1; v_call: TRBV5-1; d_call: .; clone_size: .
cdr3_nt: TGTGCCAGCAGTTACCGGACAGGTCAGCCCCAGCATTTT; cdr3_aa: CASSYRTGQPQHF; j_call: TRBJ1-5; v_call: TRBV6-5; d_call: TRBD1; clone_size: .
cdr3_nt: TGTGCCAGCACCTTGTGGGGGCTCATAGCCAAAAACATTCAGTACTTC; cdr3_aa: CASTLWGLIAKNIQYF; j_call: TRBJ2-4; v_call: TRBV5-6; d_call: .; clone_size: few
cdr3_nt: TGTGCCAGCAGTGAAGTAGCGAGGCCCAATGAGCAGTTCTTC; cdr3_aa: CASSEVARPNEQFF; j_call: TRBJ2-1; v_call: TRBV2; d_call: .; clone_size: .
cdr3_nt: TGTGCCAGCAGCCAAGTCGTGGATACGCAGTATTTT; cdr3_aa: CASSQVVDTQYF; j_call: TRBJ2-3; v_call: TRBV4-2; d_call: .; clone_size: once
cdr3_nt: TGCAGCGCGATCCCCCCAGGGGGCTCGGTATATGGCTACACCTTC; cdr3_aa: CSAIPPGGSVYGYTF; j_call: TRBJ1-2; v_call: TRBV29-1; d_call: TRBD1; clone_size: .
cdr3_nt: TGTGCCAGCAGCTCAGACCCCGTGGGCGGGAACCATGGCATTCAGTACTTC; cdr3_aa: CASSSDPVGGNHGIQYF; j_call: TRBJ2-4; v_call: TRBV7-2; d_call: .; clone_size: .
cdr3_nt: TGCGCCAGCAGCCAAGGGGGCGGGAGGAACACAGATACGCAGTATTTT; cdr3_aa: CASSQGGGRNTDTQYF; j_call: TRBJ2-3; v_call: TRBV4-1; d_call: TRBD2; clone_size: .
cdr3_nt: TGCGCCAGCAGCCCCGGTTCCTTCACTGAAGCTTTCTTT; cdr3_aa: CASSPGSFTEAFF; j_call: TRBJ1-1; v_call: TRBV5-1; d_call: .; clone_size: .
cdr3_nt: TGTGCCATCAGTGTAATGGAAGGGGGCGAAAAACTGTTTTTT; cdr3_aa: CAISVMEGGEKLFF; j_call: TRBJ1-4; v_call: TRBV10-3; d_call: TRBD1; clone_size: .
cdr3_nt: TGTGCCAGTAGTATAGCCCCGGGGGGGGCAGATACGCAGTATTTT; cdr3_aa: CASSIAPGGADTQYF; j_call: TRBJ2-3; v_call: TRBV19; d_call: TRBD2; clone_size: .
cdr3_nt: TGTGCCAGCGGCCAGGGTTACGATGAAAAACTGTTTTTT; cdr3_aa: CASGQGYDEKLFF; j_call: TRBJ1-4; v_call: TRBV28; d_call: .; clone_size: .
cdr3_nt: TGTGCCAGCAGTGACCTGACAGGGGGAAACACCATATATTTT; cdr3_aa: CASSDLTGGNTIYF; j_call: TRBJ1-3; v_call: TRBV6-1; d_call: TRBD1; clone_size: few
cdr3_nt: TGTGCCAGCAGTTTGTTACAGCCCTACGAGCAGTACTTC; cdr3_aa: CASSLLQPYEQYF; j_call: TRBJ2-7; v_call: TRBV28; d_call: .; clone_size: .
cdr3_nt: TGTGCCAGCAGCGTCGGGACTAGCGGGAGTCCCGGGGAGCTGTTTTTT; cdr3_aa: CASSVGTSGSPGELFF; j_call: TRBJ2-2; v_call: TRBV9; d_call: TRBD2; clone_size: .
cdr3_nt: TGTGCCAGCAGCTTAGATGGGCCAGCCTTCAATGAGCAGTTCTTC; cdr3_aa: CASSLDGPAFNEQFF; j_call: TRBJ2-1; v_call: TRBV7-6; d_call: .; clone_size: .
cdr3_nt: TGTGCCATCAGTCGGACTAGCGGGAGCTACGAGCAGTACTTC; cdr3_aa: CAISRTSGSYEQYF; j_call: TRBJ2-7; v_call: TRBV10-3; d_call: TRBD2; clone_size: .
cdr3_nt: TGTGCCAGCAGTTCAGGGGGCGGCTATGGCTACACCTTC; cdr3_aa: CASSSGGGYGYTF; j_call: TRBJ1-2; v_call: TRBV6-2/TRBV6-3; d_call: TRBD1; clone_size: once
cdr3_nt: TGCGCCAGCAGTGATTCCGTGACAGGTACTCCGCCCCAGCATTTT; cdr3_aa: CASSDSVTGTPPQHF; j_call: TRBJ1-5; v_call: TRBV10-2; d_call: .; clone_size: .
cdr3_nt: TGTGCCACCAGTGATTCACGACTAGCGGGGGCTAATCAAGAGACCCAGTACTTC; cdr3_aa: CATSDSRLAGANQETQYF; j_call: TRBJ2-5; v_call: TRBV24-1; d_call: TRBD2; clone_size: once